This is a list of T cell receptor beta chains from one sample in a study of cytomegalovirus exposure and HLA in healthy donors. The repertoire was sequenced with immunoSEQ multiplex PCR; TCRdb's copy has only in-frame clones and lacks some. The sample has 100,000 to 150,000 clones, around 83% seen once. Sequencing input: PBMCs. These receptor sequences come from a girl between 2 and 10 years old in good health and CMV-seronegative. Both conserved end residues are part of each CDR3. D genes are given only for firm matches. The listing skips clone size in some rows; elsewhere it reads once, few, many or a size class.

>TRBJ1-2|TRBV29-1|NA|NA
CSVGGGYTF
TGCAGCGTTGGCGGGGGCTACACCTTC
>TRBJ2-1|TRBV6-1|NA|NA
CASSEVYLQFF
TGTGCCAGCAGTGAAGTCTACTTACAGTTCTTC
>TRBJ1-6|TRBV25-1|TRBD1|NA
CASKAQGGLYNSPLHF
TGTGCCAGCAAAGCACAGGGGGGCCTATATAATTCACCCCTCCACTTT
>TRBJ1-6|TRBV30|NA|NA
CAWSFPGAYNSPLHF
TGTGCCTGGTCCTTCCCCGGGGCCTATAATTCACCCCTCCACTTT
>TRBJ1-5|TRBV11-2|TRBD1|NA
CASSLEPDRGDIRPQHF
TGTGCCAGCAGCTTAGAACCCGACAGGGGTGATATCAGGCCCCAGCATTTT
>TRBJ2-5|TRBV25-1|TRBD1|NA
CASSRTGVCKSSEETQYF
TGTGCCAGCAGTCGAACAGGGGTTTGCAAATCCTCCGAAGAGACCCAGTACTTC
>TRBJ1-2|TRBV2|NA|NA
CASSVRANYGYTF
TGTGCCAGCAGCGTACGAGCTAACTATGGCTACACCTTC
>TRBJ2-7|TRBV6-1|TRBD1|NA
CASSETGATYEQYF
TGTGCCAGCAGTGAGACAGGGGCCACCTACGAGCAGTACTTC
>TRBJ2-7|TRBV28|NA|NA
CASRWLASYEQYF
TGTGCCAGCAGGTGGCTAGCGAGCTACGAGCAGTACTTC
>TRBJ1-1|TRBV2|NA|NA
CASRGDRGGPEAFF
TGTGCCAGCAGGGGCGACCGGGGTGGGCCTGAAGCTTTCTTT
>TRBJ2-1|TRBV4-1|TRBD1|NA
CASSRLQGTGHNEQFF
TGCGCCAGCAGCCGATTACAGGGGACAGGACACAATGAGCAGTTCTTC
>TRBJ1-2|TRBV4-3|NA|NA
CASSQDPRGNYGYTF
TGCGCCAGCAGCCAAGATCCCAGGGGAAACTATGGCTACACCTTC
>TRBJ1-3|TRBV28|NA|NA
CASSVGGKRSGNTIYF
TGTGCCAGCAGTGTCGGGGGGAAAAGGTCTGGAAACACCATATATTTT
>TRBJ2-1|TRBV13|TRBD1|NA
CASSLGQGGAFNEQFF
TGTGCCAGCAGCTTAGGCCAAGGGGGCGCATTCAATGAGCAGTTCTTC
>TRBJ1-2|TRBV7-3|NA|NA
CASSLTWYARAYYGYTF
TGTGCCAGCAGCTTAACTTGGTACGCCAGGGCCTACTATGGCTACACCTTC
>TRBJ1-1|TRBV28|NA|NA
CASSSIPRGGDTEAFF
TGTGCCAGCAGTTCAATCCCTCGGGGGGGGGACACTGAAGCTTTCTTT
>TRBJ2-1|TRBV5-6|TRBD2|once
CASSSPLTAGGSYNEQFF
TGTGCCAGCAGCTCCCCGCTTACGGCGGGGGGCTCCTACAATGAGCAGTTCTTC
>TRBJ2-1|TRBV7-2|NA|once
CASSTRGAGSEQFF
TGTGCCAGCAGCACCCGGGGGGCCGGTAGTGAGCAGTTCTTC
>TRBJ2-3|TRBV19|NA|NA
CASSIDDNAQYF
TGTGCCAGTAGTATAGACGACAATGCGCAGTATTTT
>TRBJ2-7|TRBV28|NA|NA
CASSFQGNYEQYF
TGTGCCAGCAGTTTTCAGGGAAACTACGAGCAGTACTTC
>TRBJ2-1|TRBV5-1|TRBD2|NA
CASSLAWRGGRNEQFF
TGCGCCAGCAGCTTGGCCTGGCGGGGGGGCCGAAATGAGCAGTTCTTC
>TRBJ2-1|TRBV7-2|NA|once
CASSWKTAWNEQFF
TGTGCCAGCAGCTGGAAGACTGCTTGGAATGAGCAGTTCTTC